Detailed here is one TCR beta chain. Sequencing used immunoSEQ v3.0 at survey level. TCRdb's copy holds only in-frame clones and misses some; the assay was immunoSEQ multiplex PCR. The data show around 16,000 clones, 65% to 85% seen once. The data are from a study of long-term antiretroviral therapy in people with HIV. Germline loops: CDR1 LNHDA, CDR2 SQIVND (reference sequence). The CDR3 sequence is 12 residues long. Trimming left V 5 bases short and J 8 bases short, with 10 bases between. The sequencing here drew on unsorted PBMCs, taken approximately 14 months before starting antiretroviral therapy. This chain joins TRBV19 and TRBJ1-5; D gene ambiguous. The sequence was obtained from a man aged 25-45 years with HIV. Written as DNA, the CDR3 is TGTGCCAGTAGTCCCCAGGTGGAGCCCCAGCATTTT. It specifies CASSPQVEPQHF. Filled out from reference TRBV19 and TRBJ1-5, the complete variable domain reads DGGITQSPKYLFRKEGQNVTLSCEQNLNHDAMYWYRQDPGQGLRLIYYSQIVNDFQKGDIAEGYSVSREKKESFPLTVTSAQKNPTAFYLCASSPQVEPQHFGDGTRLSIL.